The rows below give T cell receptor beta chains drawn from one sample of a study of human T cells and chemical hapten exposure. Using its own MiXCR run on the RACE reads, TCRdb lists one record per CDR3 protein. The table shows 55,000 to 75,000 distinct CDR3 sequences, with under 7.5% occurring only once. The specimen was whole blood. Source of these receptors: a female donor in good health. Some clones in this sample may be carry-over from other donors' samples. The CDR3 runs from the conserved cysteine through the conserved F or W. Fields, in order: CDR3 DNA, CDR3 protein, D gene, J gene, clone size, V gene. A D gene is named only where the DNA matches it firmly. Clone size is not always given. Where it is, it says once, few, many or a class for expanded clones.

cdr3_nt: TGTGCCAGCAGCCAGGGGGTAAACGTCAAAAACATTCAGTACTTC; cdr3_aa: CASSQGVNVKNIQYF; d_call: .; j_call: TRBJ2-4; clone_size: many; v_call: TRBV14
cdr3_nt: TGCGCCAGCAGCATTCCTAGCGCCACAGATACGCAGTATTTT; cdr3_aa: CASSIPSATDTQYF; d_call: .; j_call: TRBJ2-3; clone_size: few; v_call: TRBV5-1
cdr3_nt: TGTGCCAGCAGCGTAGTGGGGGGCGACGAGCAGTACTTC; cdr3_aa: CASSVVGGDEQYF; d_call: .; j_call: TRBJ2-7; clone_size: many; v_call: TRBV9
cdr3_nt: TGCAGCGTTGTTCGGACAGGGCTCGCAGATACGCAGTATTTT; cdr3_aa: CSVVRTGLADTQYF; d_call: TRBD1; j_call: TRBJ2-3; clone_size: .; v_call: TRBV29-1
cdr3_nt: TGTGCCAGCAGCTTGGACTGGCGGGGGGGCGAAAGTGAGACTGAAGCTTTCTTT; cdr3_aa: CASSLDWRGGESETEAFF; d_call: .; j_call: TRBJ1-1; clone_size: many; v_call: TRBV5-6
cdr3_nt: TGTGCCAGCACCTCTAAGTCCCTCATGGCCTATGGCTACACCTTC; cdr3_aa: CASTSKSLMAYGYTF; d_call: .; j_call: TRBJ1-2; clone_size: .; v_call: TRBV7-2
cdr3_nt: TGTGCCAGCAGGATACTAGCGGGAACCGTCAACACCGGGGAGCTGTTTTTT; cdr3_aa: CASRILAGTVNTGELFF; d_call: TRBD2; j_call: TRBJ2-2; clone_size: .; v_call: TRBV6-2/TRBV6-3
cdr3_nt: TGTGCCAGCAGTCCGGGAGGTTCGGCTGGAAACACCATATATTTT; cdr3_aa: CASSPGGSAGNTIYF; d_call: .; j_call: TRBJ1-3; clone_size: few; v_call: TRBV7-3
cdr3_nt: TGTGCCAGCAGCGTTGAAAGCTCCTACAATGAGCAGTTCTTC; cdr3_aa: CASSVESSYNEQFF; d_call: .; j_call: TRBJ2-1; clone_size: many; v_call: TRBV9
cdr3_nt: TGCGCCAGCAGCTTTGAGACAGGGCGAGAGACCCAGTACTTC; cdr3_aa: CASSFETGRETQYF; d_call: TRBD1; j_call: TRBJ2-5; clone_size: many; v_call: TRBV5-1
cdr3_nt: TGTGCCAGCAGACCTGCTCCGGGACTAGCGGGAGGGGATGGGAATGAGCAGTTCTTC; cdr3_aa: CASRPAPGLAGGDGNEQFF; d_call: TRBD2; j_call: TRBJ2-1; clone_size: many; v_call: TRBV12-3/TRBV12-4
cdr3_nt: TGTGCCAGCAGTTATTCAGGGGATTTTAACTATGGCTACACCTTC; cdr3_aa: CASSYSGDFNYGYTF; d_call: .; j_call: TRBJ1-2; clone_size: few; v_call: TRBV2
cdr3_nt: TGTGCCAGCAGTTTAGGAGGGACAGGGGCGTATGGCTACACCTTC; cdr3_aa: CASSLGGTGAYGYTF; d_call: TRBD1; j_call: TRBJ1-2; clone_size: few; v_call: TRBV12-3/TRBV12-4
cdr3_nt: TGTGCCAGCAGTTTGTTCGCGCAGAACTACGAGCAGTACTTC; cdr3_aa: CASSLFAQNYEQYF; d_call: .; j_call: TRBJ2-7; clone_size: .; v_call: TRBV28
cdr3_nt: TGTGCCAGCAGTTTGTGGACCCTAGCGGGGAAAAGCACAGATACGCAGTATTTT; cdr3_aa: CASSLWTLAGKSTDTQYF; d_call: TRBD2; j_call: TRBJ2-3; clone_size: .; v_call: TRBV28
cdr3_nt: TGCAGTGCTAGATTTAGCGGCAACTTCTACGAGCAGTACTTC; cdr3_aa: CSARFSGNFYEQYF; d_call: .; j_call: TRBJ2-7; clone_size: few; v_call: TRBV20-1
cdr3_nt: TGTGCCAGCAGTTTATCAGCAGCCCAAGTGGAGACCCAGTACTTC; cdr3_aa: CASSLSAAQVETQYF; d_call: .; j_call: TRBJ2-5; clone_size: many; v_call: TRBV28
cdr3_nt: TGTGCCTCTAGCGGGAGGTTCTACGAGCAGTACTTC; cdr3_aa: CASSGRFYEQYF; d_call: TRBD2; j_call: TRBJ2-7; clone_size: many; v_call: TRBV28
cdr3_nt: TGCAGTGCCGAAGCGGGGTTGAATCAGCCCCAGCATTTT; cdr3_aa: CSAEAGLNQPQHF; d_call: .; j_call: TRBJ1-5; clone_size: many; v_call: TRBV20-1
cdr3_nt: TGTGCCAGCAGCGAAAACCAACAGGCGGGAAAGGCGGAGACCCAGTACTTC; cdr3_aa: CASSENQQAGKAETQYF; d_call: .; j_call: TRBJ2-5; clone_size: many; v_call: TRBV25-1
cdr3_nt: TGTGCCAGCAGCTTCCCGTCGGAGACCCAGTACTTC; cdr3_aa: CASSFPSETQYF; d_call: .; j_call: TRBJ2-5; clone_size: many; v_call: TRBV7-8
cdr3_nt: TGTGCCAGCAGGATGACAGGCCCTTACAATGAGCAGTTCTTC; cdr3_aa: CASRMTGPYNEQFF; d_call: .; j_call: TRBJ2-1; clone_size: .; v_call: TRBV6-5
cdr3_nt: TGTGCTAGCAGCCGGACTAGCGGCCAAGAGACCCAGTACTTC; cdr3_aa: CASSRTSGQETQYF; d_call: TRBD2; j_call: TRBJ2-5; clone_size: few; v_call: TRBV7-7
cdr3_nt: TGTGCCAGCAGCCCCCTAGGTGGCAGCCCGCTACTGCCCCAGCATTTT; cdr3_aa: CASSPLGGSPLLPQHF; d_call: .; j_call: TRBJ1-5; clone_size: many; v_call: TRBV7-2
cdr3_nt: TGTGCCAGCAGCTTAGGCAGGGAGGATGAAAAACTGTTTTTT; cdr3_aa: CASSLGREDEKLFF; d_call: .; j_call: TRBJ1-4; clone_size: few; v_call: TRBV7-6
cdr3_nt: TGTGCCAGCAGCTCCCCCGGGGTACATTGGAACTATGGCTACACCTTC; cdr3_aa: CASSSPGVHWNYGYTF; d_call: .; j_call: TRBJ1-2; clone_size: few; v_call: TRBV6-2/TRBV6-3
cdr3_nt: TGTGCCAGCAGTTCCCTGGACTACGAGCAGTACTTC; cdr3_aa: CASSSLDYEQYF; d_call: .; j_call: TRBJ2-7; clone_size: few; v_call: TRBV6-2/TRBV6-3
cdr3_nt: TGTGCCAGCAGTGGGGTGCTAAGACAGGGTTTTGAAGAGCAGTACTTC; cdr3_aa: CASSGVLRQGFEEQYF; d_call: TRBD1; j_call: TRBJ2-7; clone_size: .; v_call: TRBV6-1
cdr3_nt: TGTGCCAGCAGCCCGGGACATGGCGGCGAGCAGTACTTC; cdr3_aa: CASSPGHGGEQYF; d_call: .; j_call: TRBJ2-7; clone_size: many; v_call: TRBV12-3/TRBV12-4
cdr3_nt: TGTGCCAGTAGTCCGAGCCCACTAGGGGAGCAGTACTTC; cdr3_aa: CASSPSPLGEQYF; d_call: .; j_call: TRBJ2-7; clone_size: few; v_call: TRBV19
cdr3_nt: TGTGCCAGCAGTTATGGGGGGACGGGTGAGCAGTACTTC; cdr3_aa: CASSYGGTGEQYF; d_call: .; j_call: TRBJ2-7; clone_size: few; v_call: TRBV6-2/TRBV6-3
cdr3_nt: TGTGCCAGCAGTGAAAGAAGACTAGCGGGAGGCACAGGTACGCAGTATTTT; cdr3_aa: CASSERRLAGGTGTQYF; d_call: TRBD2; j_call: TRBJ2-3; clone_size: .; v_call: TRBV6-1
cdr3_nt: TGTGCCAGTAGTTATCGTGGACAGGGGTTACTAGCGGGCGTCAATGAGCAGTTCTTC; cdr3_aa: CASSYRGQGLLAGVNEQFF; d_call: .; j_call: TRBJ2-1; clone_size: .; v_call: TRBV19
cdr3_nt: TGTGCCAGCAGCCGTAGGACGGGCCCGGAAAAACTGTTTTTT; cdr3_aa: CASSRRTGPEKLFF; d_call: .; j_call: TRBJ1-4; clone_size: many; v_call: TRBV6-5
cdr3_nt: TGTGCCAGCAGACTACTACCCGGGGCGCCTACTAGCACAGATACGCAGTATTTT; cdr3_aa: CASRLLPGAPTSTDTQYF; d_call: .; j_call: TRBJ2-3; clone_size: few; v_call: TRBV7-6
cdr3_nt: TGCAGTGCTAGGCGAATGGGGCGCTACGAGCAGTACTTC; cdr3_aa: CSARRMGRYEQYF; d_call: .; j_call: TRBJ2-7; clone_size: .; v_call: TRBV20-1
cdr3_nt: TGCAGTGCTACGGACGGCCGGTACGAGCAGTACTTC; cdr3_aa: CSATDGRYEQYF; d_call: .; j_call: TRBJ2-7; clone_size: many; v_call: TRBV20-1
cdr3_nt: TGTGCCTGGCGATGGAACTCTGGGGCCAACGTCCTGACTTTC; cdr3_aa: CAWRWNSGANVLTF; d_call: .; j_call: TRBJ2-6; clone_size: .; v_call: TRBV30
cdr3_nt: TGCGCCAGCAGTAGACAGGGAACGTCACCCCTCCACTTT; cdr3_aa: CASSRQGTSPLHF; d_call: TRBD1; j_call: TRBJ1-6; clone_size: .; v_call: TRBV10-1
cdr3_nt: TGCAGTGCTGTCTCGGGACAGAAAAATTCACCCCTCCACTTT; cdr3_aa: CSAVSGQKNSPLHF; d_call: TRBD1; j_call: TRBJ1-6; clone_size: many; v_call: TRBV20-1
cdr3_nt: TGTGCTAGCAGCTTAAACACCGAAGAGACCCAGTACTTC; cdr3_aa: CASSLNTEETQYF; d_call: .; j_call: TRBJ2-5; clone_size: many; v_call: TRBV7-7
cdr3_nt: TGTGCCAGCAGCCAACAGGGGGTTCTGGGCTCCTACGAGCAGTACTTC; cdr3_aa: CASSQQGVLGSYEQYF; d_call: TRBD1; j_call: TRBJ2-7; clone_size: few; v_call: TRBV16
cdr3_nt: TGCAGCGTTATCTACGAGCAGTACTTC; cdr3_aa: CSVIYEQYF; d_call: .; j_call: TRBJ2-7; clone_size: many; v_call: TRBV29-1
cdr3_nt: TGTGCCAGCAGCGTCTCCCCCTATGGCTACACCTTC; cdr3_aa: CASSVSPYGYTF; d_call: .; j_call: TRBJ1-2; clone_size: many; v_call: TRBV9
cdr3_nt: TGTGCCAGCAGTACAGCCTGGAACGAGCAGTACTTC; cdr3_aa: CASSTAWNEQYF; d_call: .; j_call: TRBJ2-7; clone_size: .; v_call: TRBV28
cdr3_nt: TGTGCCAGCTCCCCGGCGGGAGCCTACGAGCAGTACTTC; cdr3_aa: CASSPAGAYEQYF; d_call: TRBD2; j_call: TRBJ2-7; clone_size: few; v_call: TRBV18
cdr3_nt: TGTGCCAGCAGTAAATCACAGGGGAACACTGAAGCTTTCTTT; cdr3_aa: CASSKSQGNTEAFF; d_call: .; j_call: TRBJ1-1; clone_size: many; v_call: TRBV6-2/TRBV6-3
cdr3_nt: TGTGCCAGCAGCTTAGTTAGCGGGAGTCCAGATACGCAGTATTTT; cdr3_aa: CASSLVSGSPDTQYF; d_call: TRBD2; j_call: TRBJ2-3; clone_size: many; v_call: TRBV11-2
cdr3_nt: TGTGCCAGCAGTTCCGAGGACAGACTATACAATGAGCAGTTCTTC; cdr3_aa: CASSSEDRLYNEQFF; d_call: .; j_call: TRBJ2-1; clone_size: many; v_call: TRBV12-3/TRBV12-4
cdr3_nt: TGTGCCAGCAGTGGGGCCCAAATAAAACCGTACGAGCAGTACTTC; cdr3_aa: CASSGAQIKPYEQYF; d_call: .; j_call: TRBJ2-7; clone_size: .; v_call: TRBV6-1
cdr3_nt: TGTGCCACCAGCAGAGATACCTATGGCTACACCTTC; cdr3_aa: CATSRDTYGYTF; d_call: .; j_call: TRBJ1-2; clone_size: few; v_call: TRBV15
cdr3_nt: TGTGCCAGCGAGGCAGGGGGGGCCTATGGCTACACCTTC; cdr3_aa: CASEAGGAYGYTF; d_call: TRBD1; j_call: TRBJ1-2; clone_size: .; v_call: TRBV11-2